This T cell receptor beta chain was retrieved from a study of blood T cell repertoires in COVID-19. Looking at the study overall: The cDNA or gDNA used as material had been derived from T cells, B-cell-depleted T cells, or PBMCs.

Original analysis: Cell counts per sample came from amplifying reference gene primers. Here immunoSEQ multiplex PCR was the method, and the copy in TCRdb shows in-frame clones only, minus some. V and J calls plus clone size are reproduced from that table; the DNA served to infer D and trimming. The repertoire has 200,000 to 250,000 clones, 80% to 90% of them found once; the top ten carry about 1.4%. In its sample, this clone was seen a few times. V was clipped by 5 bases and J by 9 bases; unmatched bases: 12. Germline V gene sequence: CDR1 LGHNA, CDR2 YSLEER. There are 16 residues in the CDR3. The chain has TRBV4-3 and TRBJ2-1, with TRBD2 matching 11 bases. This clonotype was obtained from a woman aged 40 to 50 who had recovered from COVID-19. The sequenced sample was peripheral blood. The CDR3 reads CASSFQTSGDLIEQFF. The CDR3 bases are TGCGCCAGCAGCTTTCAGACTAGCGGGGATCTGATTGAGCAGTTCTTC.